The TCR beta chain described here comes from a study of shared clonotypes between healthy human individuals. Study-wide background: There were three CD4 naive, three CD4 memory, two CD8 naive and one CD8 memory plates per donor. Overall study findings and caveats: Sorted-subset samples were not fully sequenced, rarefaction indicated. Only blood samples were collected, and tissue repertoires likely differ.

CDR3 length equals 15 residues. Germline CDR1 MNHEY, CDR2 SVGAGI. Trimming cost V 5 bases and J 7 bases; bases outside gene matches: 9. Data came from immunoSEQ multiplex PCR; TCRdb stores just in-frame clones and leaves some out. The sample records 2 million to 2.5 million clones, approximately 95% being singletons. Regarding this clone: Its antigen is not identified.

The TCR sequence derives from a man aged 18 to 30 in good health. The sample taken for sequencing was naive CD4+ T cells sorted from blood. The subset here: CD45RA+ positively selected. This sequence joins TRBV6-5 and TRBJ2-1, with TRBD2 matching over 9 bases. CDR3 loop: CASSPGTSKANEQFF. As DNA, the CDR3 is TGTGCCAGCAGTCCCGGGACTAGCAAAGCGAATGAGCAGTTCTTC.